Here is one T cell receptor (beta chain) with its context. What it binds is not known. A clone one base away is much larger, so this may be a read error. Using its own MiXCR run on the PCR reads, TCRdb lists one record per CDR3 protein. Here the sample spans around 460,000 distinct CDR3 sequences, about 21% being singletons. Germline CDR1 is SEHNR and CDR2 is FQNEAQ (reference sequence). This CDR3 is 16 amino acids long. The data were obtained in a study of molecular identifiers for immune sequencing clone quantification. Naive CD8 T cells were picked out by sorting for CD8+CD4-CCR7+CD45RA+. Study results and limitations: Clones with over 20 RNA copies captured over 98% of effector molecules but under 1% of naive ones.

The chain couples TRBV7-9 to TRBJ1-3; D call uncertain. This clonotype originated in a human donor in good health. Some libraries in this study had Jurkat cell RNA spiked in. The sample taken for sequencing was naive CD8+ T cells from blood, with Jurkat cell RNA spiked in. The subset here: FACS-sorted CD8+CD4-CCR7+CD45RA+ naive T cells. The CDR3 sequence is CVSSLTYGSSGNTIYF. The CDR3 DNA is TGTGTCAGCAGCTTAACTTACGGTTCCTCTGGAAACACCATATATTTT.